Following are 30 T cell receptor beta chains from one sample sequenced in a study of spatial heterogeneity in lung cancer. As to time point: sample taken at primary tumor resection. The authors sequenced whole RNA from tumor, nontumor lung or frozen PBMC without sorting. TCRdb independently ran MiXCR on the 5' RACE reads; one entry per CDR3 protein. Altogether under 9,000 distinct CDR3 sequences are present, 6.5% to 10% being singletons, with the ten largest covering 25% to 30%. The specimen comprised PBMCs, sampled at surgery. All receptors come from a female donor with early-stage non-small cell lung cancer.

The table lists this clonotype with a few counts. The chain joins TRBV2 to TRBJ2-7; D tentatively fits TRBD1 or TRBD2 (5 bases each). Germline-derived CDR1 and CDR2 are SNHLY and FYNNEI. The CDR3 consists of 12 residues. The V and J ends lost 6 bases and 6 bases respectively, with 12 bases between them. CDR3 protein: CASRGDVGEQYF. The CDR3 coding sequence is TGTGCCAGCAGGGGGGATGTCGGCGAGCAGTACTTC.

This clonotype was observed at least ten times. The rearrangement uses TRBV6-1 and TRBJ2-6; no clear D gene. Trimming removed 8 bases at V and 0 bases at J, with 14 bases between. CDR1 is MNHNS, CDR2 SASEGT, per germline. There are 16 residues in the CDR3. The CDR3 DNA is TGTGCCAGCCACTTTTCGACCCTCTCTGGGGCCAACGTCCTGACTTTC. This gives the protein CASHFSTLSGANVLTF.

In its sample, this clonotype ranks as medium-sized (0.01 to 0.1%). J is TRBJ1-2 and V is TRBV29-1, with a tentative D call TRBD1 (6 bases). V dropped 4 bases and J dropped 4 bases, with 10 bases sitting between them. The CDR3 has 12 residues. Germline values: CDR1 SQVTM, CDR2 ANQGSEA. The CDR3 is CSVADRLYGYTF. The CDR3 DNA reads TGCAGCGTTGCGGACAGACTCTATGGCTACACCTTC.

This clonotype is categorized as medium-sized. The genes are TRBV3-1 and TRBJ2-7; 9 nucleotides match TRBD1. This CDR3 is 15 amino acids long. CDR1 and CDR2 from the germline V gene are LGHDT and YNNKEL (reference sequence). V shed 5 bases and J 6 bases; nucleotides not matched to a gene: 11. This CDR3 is CASSIPGQGGSEQYF. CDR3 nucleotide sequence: TGTGCCAGCAGCATCCCGGGACAGGGCGGCTCCGAGCAGTACTTC.

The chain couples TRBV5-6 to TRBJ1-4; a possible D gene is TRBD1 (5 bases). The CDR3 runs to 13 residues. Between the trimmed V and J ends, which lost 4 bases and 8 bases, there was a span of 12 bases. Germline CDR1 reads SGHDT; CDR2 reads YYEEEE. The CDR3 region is CASSVVQGEKLFF. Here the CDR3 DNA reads TGTGCCAGCAGCGTTGTTCAGGGCGAAAAACTGTTTTTT.

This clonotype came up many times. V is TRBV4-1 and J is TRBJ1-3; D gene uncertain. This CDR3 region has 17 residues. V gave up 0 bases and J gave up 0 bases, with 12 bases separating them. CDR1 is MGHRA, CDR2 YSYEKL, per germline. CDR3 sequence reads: CASSQDPRPSSGNTIYF. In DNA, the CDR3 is TGCGCCAGCAGCCAAGATCCCCGGCCTAGCTCTGGAAACACCATATATTTT.

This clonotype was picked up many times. The DNA of the CDR3 is TGTGCCAGTAGTACCGACGGGGGGCGTCGAGCGGAGAACCGGTACTTC. This translates into CASSTDGGRRAENRYF. The genes are TRBV19 and TRBJ2-7; a possible D gene is TRBD2 (7 bases). The CDR3 extends over 16 amino acids. V lost 4 bases, J lost 12 bases, and 28 bases lay in between. From germline, CDR1 is LNHDA and CDR2 SQIVND (reference sequence).

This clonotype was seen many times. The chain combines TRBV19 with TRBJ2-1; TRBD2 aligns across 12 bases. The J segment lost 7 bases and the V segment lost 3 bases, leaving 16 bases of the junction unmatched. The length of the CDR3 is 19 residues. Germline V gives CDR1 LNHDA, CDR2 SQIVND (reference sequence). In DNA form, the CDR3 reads TGTGCCAGTAGTATGGGTTTCCGCCTAGCGGGGGGGCCGAGGAATGAGCAGTTCTTC. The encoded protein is CASSMGFRLAGGPRNEQFF.

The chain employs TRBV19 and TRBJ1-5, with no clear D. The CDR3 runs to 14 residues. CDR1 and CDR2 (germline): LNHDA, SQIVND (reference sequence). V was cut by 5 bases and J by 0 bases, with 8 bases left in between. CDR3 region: CASSPPYSNQPQHF. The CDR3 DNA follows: TGTGCCAGTAGTCCGCCTTATAGCAATCAGCCCCAGCATTTT.

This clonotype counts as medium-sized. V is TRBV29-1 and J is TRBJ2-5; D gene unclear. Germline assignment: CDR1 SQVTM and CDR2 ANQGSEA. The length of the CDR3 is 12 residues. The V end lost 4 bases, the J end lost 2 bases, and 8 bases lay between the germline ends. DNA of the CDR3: TGCAGCGTTGCTGAACCGCAAGAGACCCAGTACTTC. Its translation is CSVAEPQETQYF.

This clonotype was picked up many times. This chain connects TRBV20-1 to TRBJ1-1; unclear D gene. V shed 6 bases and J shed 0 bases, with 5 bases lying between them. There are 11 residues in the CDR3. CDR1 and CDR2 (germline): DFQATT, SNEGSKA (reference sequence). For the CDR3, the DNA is TGCAGTGCAAGGATGAACACTGAAGCTTTCTTT. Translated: CSARMNTEAFF.

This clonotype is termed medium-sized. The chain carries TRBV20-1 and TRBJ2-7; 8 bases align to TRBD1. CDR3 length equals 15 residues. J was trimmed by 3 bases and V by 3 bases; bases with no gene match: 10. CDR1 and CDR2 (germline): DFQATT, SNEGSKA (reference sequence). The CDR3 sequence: CSASFPGQDYYEQYF. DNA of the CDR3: TGCAGTGCTAGCTTTCCGGGACAGGACTACTACGAGCAGTACTTC.

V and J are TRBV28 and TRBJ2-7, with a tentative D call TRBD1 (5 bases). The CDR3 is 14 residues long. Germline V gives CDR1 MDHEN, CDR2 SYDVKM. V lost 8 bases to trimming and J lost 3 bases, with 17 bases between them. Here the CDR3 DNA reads TGTGCCAGCGGTAAAATTGACAGTTTCTACGAGCAGTACTTC. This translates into CASGKIDSFYEQYF.

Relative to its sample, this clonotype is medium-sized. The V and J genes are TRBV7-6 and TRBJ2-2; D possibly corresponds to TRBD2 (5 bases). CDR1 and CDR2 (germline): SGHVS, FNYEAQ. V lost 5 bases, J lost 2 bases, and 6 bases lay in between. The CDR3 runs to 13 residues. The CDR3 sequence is CASSPGNTGELFF. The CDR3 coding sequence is TGTGCCAGCAGCCCGGGAAACACCGGGGAGCTGTTTTTT.

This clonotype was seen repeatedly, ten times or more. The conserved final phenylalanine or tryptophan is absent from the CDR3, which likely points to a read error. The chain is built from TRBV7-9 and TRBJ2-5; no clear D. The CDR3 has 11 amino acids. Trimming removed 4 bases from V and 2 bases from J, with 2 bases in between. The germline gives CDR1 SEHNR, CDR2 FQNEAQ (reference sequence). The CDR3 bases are TGTGCCAGCAGCTCACAAGAGACCCAGTACTCC. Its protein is CASSSQETQYS.

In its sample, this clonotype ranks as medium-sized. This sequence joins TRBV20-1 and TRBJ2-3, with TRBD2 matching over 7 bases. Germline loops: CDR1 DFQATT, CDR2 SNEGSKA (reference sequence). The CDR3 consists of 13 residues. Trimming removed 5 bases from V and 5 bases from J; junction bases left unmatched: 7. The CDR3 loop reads CSAGASGVDTQYF. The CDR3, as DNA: TGCAGTGCTGGGGCTAGCGGAGTAGATACGCAGTATTTT.

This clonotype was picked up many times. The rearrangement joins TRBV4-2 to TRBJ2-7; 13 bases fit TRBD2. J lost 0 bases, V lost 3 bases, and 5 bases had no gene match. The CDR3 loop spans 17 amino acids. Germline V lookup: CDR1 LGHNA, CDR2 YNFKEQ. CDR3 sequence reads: CASSQGTSGASSYEQYF. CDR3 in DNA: TGTGCCAGCAGCCAGGGGACTAGCGGGGCGAGCTCCTACGAGCAGTACTTC.

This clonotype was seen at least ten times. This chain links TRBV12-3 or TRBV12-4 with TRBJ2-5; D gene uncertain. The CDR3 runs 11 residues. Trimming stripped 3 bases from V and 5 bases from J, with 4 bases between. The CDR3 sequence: CASSFEETQYF. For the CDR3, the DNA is TGTGCCAGCAGTTTTGAGGAGACCCAGTACTTC.

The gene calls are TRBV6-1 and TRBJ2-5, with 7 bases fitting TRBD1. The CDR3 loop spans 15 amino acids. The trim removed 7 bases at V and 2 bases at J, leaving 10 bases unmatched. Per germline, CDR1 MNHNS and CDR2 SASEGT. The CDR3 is CASTSPGGQQETQYF. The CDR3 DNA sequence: TGTGCCAGCACCAGTCCAGGGGGACAACAAGAGACCCAGTACTTC.

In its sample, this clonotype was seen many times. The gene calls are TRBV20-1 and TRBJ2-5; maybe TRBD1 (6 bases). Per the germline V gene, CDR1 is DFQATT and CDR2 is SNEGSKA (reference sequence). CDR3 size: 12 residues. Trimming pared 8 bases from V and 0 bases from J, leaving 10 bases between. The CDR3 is CSTDRYQETQYF. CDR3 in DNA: TGCAGTACCGACAGGTACCAAGAGACCCAGTACTTC.

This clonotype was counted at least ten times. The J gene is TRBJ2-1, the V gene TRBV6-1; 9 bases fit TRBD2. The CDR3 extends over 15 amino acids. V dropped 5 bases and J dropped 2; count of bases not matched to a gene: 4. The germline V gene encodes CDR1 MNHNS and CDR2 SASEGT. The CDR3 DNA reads TGTGCCAGCAGTCGGCGGGAGGGGGCCTACAATGAGCAGTTCTTC. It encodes CASSRREGAYNEQFF.

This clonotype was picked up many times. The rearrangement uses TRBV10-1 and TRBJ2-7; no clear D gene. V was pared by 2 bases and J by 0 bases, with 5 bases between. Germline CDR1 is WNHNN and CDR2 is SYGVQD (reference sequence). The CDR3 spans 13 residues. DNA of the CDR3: TGCGCCAGCAGTGAGGGGCTCTCCTACGAGCAGTACTTC. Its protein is CASSEGLSYEQYF.

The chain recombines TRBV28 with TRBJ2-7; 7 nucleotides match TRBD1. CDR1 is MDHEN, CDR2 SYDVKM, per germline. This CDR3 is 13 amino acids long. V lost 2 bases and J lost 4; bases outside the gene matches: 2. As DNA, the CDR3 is TGTGCCAGCAGTTTAAGGGGGCTATACGAGCAGTACTTC. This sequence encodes CASSLRGLYEQYF.

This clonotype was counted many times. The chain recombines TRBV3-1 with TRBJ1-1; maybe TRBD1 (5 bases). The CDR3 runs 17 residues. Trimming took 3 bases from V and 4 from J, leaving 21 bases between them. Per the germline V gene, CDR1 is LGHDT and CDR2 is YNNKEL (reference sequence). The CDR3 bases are TGTGCCAGCAGCCAGACAGCGCTGCGTGGTAGGGGCACTGAAGCTTTCTTT. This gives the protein CASSQTALRGRGTEAFF.

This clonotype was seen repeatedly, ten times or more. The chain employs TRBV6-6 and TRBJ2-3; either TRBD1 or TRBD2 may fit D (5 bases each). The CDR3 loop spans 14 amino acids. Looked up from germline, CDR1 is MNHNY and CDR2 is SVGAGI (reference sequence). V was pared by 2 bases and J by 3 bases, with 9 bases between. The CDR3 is CASSYAGRTDTQYF. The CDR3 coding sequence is TGTGCCAGCAGTTACGCAGGGAGAACAGATACGCAGTATTTT.

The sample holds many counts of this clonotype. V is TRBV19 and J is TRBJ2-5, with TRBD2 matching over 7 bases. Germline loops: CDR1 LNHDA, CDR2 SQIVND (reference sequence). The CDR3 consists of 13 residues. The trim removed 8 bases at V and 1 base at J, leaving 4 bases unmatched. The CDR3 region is CASVGGSQETQYF. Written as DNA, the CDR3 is TGTGCCAGTGTGGGCGGGAGCCAAGAGACCCAGTACTTC. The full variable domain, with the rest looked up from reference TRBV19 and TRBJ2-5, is DGGITQSPKYLFRKEGQNVTLSCEQNLNHDAMYWYRQDPGQGLRLIYYSQIVNDFQKGDIAEGYSVSREKKESFPLTVTSAQKNPTAFYLCASVGGSQETQYFGPGTRLLVL.

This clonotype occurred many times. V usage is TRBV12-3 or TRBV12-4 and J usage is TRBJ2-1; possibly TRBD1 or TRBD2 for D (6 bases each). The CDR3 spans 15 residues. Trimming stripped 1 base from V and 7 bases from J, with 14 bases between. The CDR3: CASSLDIQGRNEQFF. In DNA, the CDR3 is TGTGCCAGCAGTTTAGATATCCAGGGGAGGAATGAGCAGTTCTTC.

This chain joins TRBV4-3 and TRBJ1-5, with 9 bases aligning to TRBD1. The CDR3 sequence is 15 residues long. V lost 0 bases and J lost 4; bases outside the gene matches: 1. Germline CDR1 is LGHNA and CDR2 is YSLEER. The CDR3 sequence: CASSQDGQGNQPQHF. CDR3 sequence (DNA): TGCGCCAGCAGCCAAGATGGACAGGGGAATCAGCCCCAGCATTTT.

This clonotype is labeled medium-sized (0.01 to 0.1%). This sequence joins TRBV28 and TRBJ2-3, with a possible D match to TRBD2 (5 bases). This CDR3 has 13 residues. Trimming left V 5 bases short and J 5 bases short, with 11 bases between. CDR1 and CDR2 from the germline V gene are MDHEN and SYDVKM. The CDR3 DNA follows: TGTGCCAGCAGTCCGGACTCCGTAGATACGCAGTATTTT. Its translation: CASSPDSVDTQYF.

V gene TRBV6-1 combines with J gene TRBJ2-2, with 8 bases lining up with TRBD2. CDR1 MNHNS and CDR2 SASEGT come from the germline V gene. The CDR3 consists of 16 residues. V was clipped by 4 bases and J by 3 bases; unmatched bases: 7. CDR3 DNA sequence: TGTGCCAGCAGTGTCTTTGGCGGGGGGCACACCGGGGAGCTGTTTTTT. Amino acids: CASSVFGGGHTGELFF.